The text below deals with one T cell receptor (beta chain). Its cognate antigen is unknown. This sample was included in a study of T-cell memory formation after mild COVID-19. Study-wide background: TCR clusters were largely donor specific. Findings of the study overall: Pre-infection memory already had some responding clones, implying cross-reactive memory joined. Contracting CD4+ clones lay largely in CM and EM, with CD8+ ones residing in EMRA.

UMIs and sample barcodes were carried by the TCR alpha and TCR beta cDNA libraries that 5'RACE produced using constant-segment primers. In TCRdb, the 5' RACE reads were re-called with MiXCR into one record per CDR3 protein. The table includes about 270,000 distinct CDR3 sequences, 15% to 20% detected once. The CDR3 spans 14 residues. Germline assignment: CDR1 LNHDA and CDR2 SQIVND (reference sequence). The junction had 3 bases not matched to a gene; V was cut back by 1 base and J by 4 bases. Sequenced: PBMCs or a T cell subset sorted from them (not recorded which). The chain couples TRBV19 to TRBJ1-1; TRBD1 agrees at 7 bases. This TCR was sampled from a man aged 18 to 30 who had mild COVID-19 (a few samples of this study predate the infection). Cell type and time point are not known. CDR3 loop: CASSIVGGGTEAFF. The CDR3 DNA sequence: TGTGCCAGTAGTATAGTAGGGGGCGGCACTGAAGCTTTCTTT.